Shown below are 25 T cell receptor beta chains from a single sample sequenced in a study of OX40 agonist ivuxolimab in advanced cancers. Assay: immunoSEQ multiplex PCR; the TCRdb copy retains only in-frame clones and omits some. The repertoire consists of around 55,000 clones, with around 77% occurring once and the leading ten covering about 6%. Material: CD4+ or CD8+ T cells sorted from blood, obtained in a trial of the OX40 agonist ivuxolimab. All receptors come from an adult with an advanced solid tumor such as melanoma, head and neck, liver or kidney cancer.

This clone occurred once. The chain carries TRBV18 and TRBJ2-5; D remains unclear. The germline V and J ends were trimmed by 5 bases and 1 base, with 17 bases remaining between them. CDR3 size: 16 residues. Looked up from germline, CDR1 is KGHSH and CDR2 is LQKENI. As DNA, the CDR3 is TGTGCCAGCTCAGCACTTGGGCCAAAGCCCCAAGAGACCCAGTACTTC. Protein: CASSALGPKPQETQYF.

There are a few counts of this clone. This chain uses TRBV4-3 with TRBJ2-3; 7 bases align to TRBD2. The CDR3 loop spans 21 amino acids. J gave up 0 bases and V 0 bases, and 18 bases lay outside the gene matches. Per the germline V gene, CDR1 is LGHNA and CDR2 is YSLEER. CDR3 in amino acids: CASSQDTRRVGGKASTDTQYF. The CDR3 DNA sequence: TGCGCCAGCAGCCAAGATACCCGCAGGGTGGGGGGGAAGGCTAGCACAGATACGCAGTATTTT.

This clone was seen more than once but under ten times. The chain links TRBV18 to TRBJ2-2; 11 nucleotides match TRBD1. Trimming removed 2 bases from V and 6 bases from J; junction bases left unmatched: 8. Per the germline V gene, CDR1 is KGHSH and CDR2 is LQKENI. This CDR3 is 17 amino acids long. CDR3 DNA sequence: TGTGCCAGCTCACCAAGGACTCCGGGACAGGGGGCCGGGGAGCTGTTTTTT. Its translation is CASSPRTPGQGAGELFF.

This clone occurred a few times. The chain employs TRBV2 and TRBJ2-2, with 7 bases lining up with TRBD1. The CDR3 is 13 amino acids. Trimming at V came to 6 bases and at J to 3 bases, leaving 1 base not matched to a gene. The germline CDR1 and CDR2 sequences are SNHLY and FYNNEI. The CDR3 DNA follows: TGTGCCAGCAGGGGGACAGACACCGGGGAGCTGTTTTTT. Its translation: CASRGTDTGELFF.

The chain couples TRBV5-1 to TRBJ1-4; D remains ambiguous. Trimming removed 4 bases from V and 5 bases from J, with 12 bases in between. CDR3 length: 14 residues. The germline V gene encodes CDR1 SGHRS and CDR2 YFSETQ. CDR3 amino acids: CASSASTRNEKLFF. The DNA of the CDR3 is TGCGCCAGCAGCGCCTCGACACGGAATGAAAAACTGTTTTTT.

The chain is built from TRBV7-3 and TRBJ1-1; the match to TRBD1 covers 9 bases. V lost 4 bases and J lost 8; bases outside the gene matches: 8. CDR1 and CDR2 (germline): SGHTA, FQGTGA. This CDR3 comprises 14 residues. This CDR3 is CASSWDRAGYEAFF. CDR3 nucleotides: TGTGCCAGCAGCTGGGACAGGGCGGGGTACGAAGCTTTCTTT.

The gene calls are TRBV27 and TRBJ1-2, with 8 bases matching TRBD1. The V and J ends lost 1 base and 4 bases, in that order; junction bases with no gene match: 2. Per germline, CDR1 MNHEY and CDR2 SMNVEV (reference sequence). The CDR3 covers 14 residues. This CDR3 reads CASSLFGQGYGYTF. In DNA form, the CDR3 reads TGTGCCAGCAGTTTATTCGGACAGGGCTATGGCTACACCTTC.

This clone was counted once. The chain employs TRBV5-6 and TRBJ1-6; weak D call: TRBD1 (6 bases). The CDR3 is 16 amino acids. Trimming pared 5 bases from V and 8 bases from J, leaving 20 bases between. Germline CDR1 reads SGHDT; CDR2 reads YYEEEE. CDR3 region: CASRPRTGTTYSPLHF. The DNA for the CDR3 is TGTGCCAGCAGACCAAGAACCGGGACAACTTATTCACCCCTCCACTTT.

The genes are TRBV2 and TRBJ1-1; D is perhaps TRBD1 (5 bases). Trimming took 3 bases from V and 0 from J, leaving 11 bases between them. CDR1 is SNHLY, CDR2 FYNNEI, per germline. This CDR3 has 15 residues. CDR3 sequence: CASSDQGSMNTEAFF. CDR3 DNA sequence: TGTGCCAGCAGTGATCAGGGCTCTATGAACACTGAAGCTTTCTTT.

The rearrangement links TRBV7-2 to TRBJ2-3; the D gene could be TRBD1 or TRBD2 (5 bases each). V lost 5 bases and J 2 bases, leaving 11 bases between the germline ends. Germline V gene data show CDR1 as SGHTA and CDR2 as FQGNSA. The CDR3 loop spans 14 amino acids. The chain's CDR3 is CASSLGTYTDTQYF. CDR3 nucleotide sequence: TGTGCCAGCAGCCTAGGGACGTACACAGATACGCAGTATTTT.

J is TRBJ1-1 and V is TRBV7-8, with 9 bases identical to TRBD1. The CDR3 length is 15 residues. V trimming: 1 base; J trimming: 7 bases; junction bases outside the gene matches: 7. The germline CDR1 and CDR2 sequences are SGHVS and FQNEAQ. The CDR3 DNA follows: TGTGCCAGCAGCTTAGATGGGACAGGGAGGGGTGAAGCTTTCTTT. Its protein is CASSLDGTGRGEAFF.

This clone came up once. The rearrangement links TRBV5-6 to TRBJ1-2; D is undetermined. This CDR3 has 15 residues. V was cut by 2 bases and J by 4 bases, with 15 bases left in between. Per germline, CDR1 SGHDT and CDR2 YYEEEE. The CDR3 sequence: CASSLGSSILYGYTF. The CDR3 bases are TGTGCCAGCAGCTTAGGTTCATCGATTCTCTATGGCTACACCTTC.

The V call is TRBV19, the J call TRBJ2-3, with a weak D call TRBD2 (6 bases). Between the trimmed V and J ends, which lost 3 bases and 1 base, there was a span of 11 bases. The CDR3 has 15 residues. Per germline, CDR1 LNHDA and CDR2 SQIVND (reference sequence). CDR3 DNA: TGTGCCAGTAGTATCGGGTTAGCGGGCACAGATACGCAGTATTTT. Its protein is CASSIGLAGTDTQYF. Looking up the rest from reference TRBV19 and TRBJ2-3 gives the full variable domain: DGGITQSPKYLFRKEGQNVTLSCEQNLNHDAMYWYRQDPGQGLRLIYYSQIVNDFQKGDIAEGYSVSREKKESFPLTVTSAQKNPTAFYLCASSIGLAGTDTQYFGPGTRLTVL.

This clone was counted only a few times. The genes are TRBV25-1 and TRBJ1-2, with D perhaps TRBD1 (5 bases). This CDR3 has 14 amino acids. The germline V and J ends were trimmed by 0 bases and 3 bases, with 8 bases remaining between them. The germline V gene has CDR1 MGHDK and CDR2 SYGVNS. CDR3 in amino acids: CASSEYREDYGYTF. CDR3 DNA: TGTGCCAGCAGTGAATACAGGGAAGACTATGGCTACACCTTC.

V and J are TRBV27 and TRBJ2-1, with D perhaps TRBD1 (6 bases). The ends were cut back, 6 bases at V and 4 bases at J, with 16 bases in the middle. Germline V lookup: CDR1 MNHEY, CDR2 SMNVEV (reference sequence). The length of the CDR3 is 15 residues. In nucleotides, the CDR3 is TGTGCCAGCAGCTTCGACAGGACCAATTACAATGAGCAGTTCTTC. Protein: CASSFDRTNYNEQFF.

The chain has TRBV2 and TRBJ1-5, with D tentatively TRBD1 (5 bases). V shed 3 bases and J shed 2 bases, with 8 bases lying between them. The CDR3 loop spans 14 amino acids. CDR1 and CDR2 from the germline V gene are SNHLY and FYNNEI. The CDR3: CASSDRDGNQPQHF. CDR3 bases: TGTGCCAGCAGTGACAGGGACGGCAATCAGCCCCAGCATTTT.

The V call is TRBV2, the J call TRBJ1-2, with 10 bases fitting TRBD1. From germline, CDR1 is SNHLY and CDR2 FYNNEI. J lost 1 base, V lost 6 bases, and 17 bases had no gene match. The CDR3 spans 19 residues. This chain's CDR3 is CASRGSRRDRGPLNYGYTF. In DNA form, the CDR3 reads TGTGCCAGCAGGGGATCTCGCCGGGACAGGGGACCTCTTAACTATGGCTACACCTTC.

CDR3 residues: CASTVGRGLTEAFF. In DNA, the CDR3 is TGTGCCAGCACTGTAGGGCGGGGGCTTACTGAAGCTTTCTTT. The V and J genes are TRBV6-5 and TRBJ1-1; possible D gene TRBD1, 6 bases. V was pared by 7 bases and J by 5 bases, with 17 bases between. The CDR3 totals 14 residues. Germline CDR1 is MNHEY and CDR2 is SVGAGI.

This sequence joins TRBV2 and TRBJ1-5; 8 bases align to TRBD1. The J segment lost 4 bases and the V segment lost 7 bases, leaving 6 bases of the junction unmatched. The germline V gene encodes CDR1 SNHLY and CDR2 FYNNEI. This CDR3 is 14 amino acids long. DNA for the CDR3: TGTGCCAGCATCAAGGACAGGGAAAATCAGCCCCAGCATTTT. Translation gives CASIKDRENQPQHF.

The chain recombines TRBV6-5 with TRBJ2-2; the D is unclear. The V and J ends lost 3 bases and 8 bases respectively, with 13 bases between them. CDR3 length: 14 residues. The V gene's germline CDR1 is MNHEY and CDR2 SVGAGI. The CDR3 DNA reads TGTGCCAGCAGTTATTTCAAGGGTGGGGGGGAGCTGTTTTTT. Translated, it gives CASSYFKGGGELFF.

J is TRBJ2-3 and V is TRBV5-1; TRBD2 matches at 7 bases. Germline lookup yields CDR1 SGHRS and CDR2 YFSETQ. The ends lost 5 bases at V and 0 bases at J; junction bases unmatched: 9. This CDR3 contains 16 residues. CDR3 DNA sequence: TGCGCCAGCAGACCCGGACTAGTCCGGAGCACAGATACGCAGTATTTT. As protein: CASRPGLVRSTDTQYF. Supplemented by reference TRBV5-1 and TRBJ2-3, the full variable domain reads KAGVTQTPRYLIKTRGQQVTLSCSPISGHRSVSWYQQTPGQGLQFLFEYFSETQRNKGNFPGRFSGRQFSNSRSEMNVSTLELGDSALYLCASRPGLVRSTDTQYFGPGTRLTVL.

This rearrangement joins TRBV6-5 to TRBJ2-7; a possible D gene is TRBD2 (6 bases). This CDR3 has 13 residues. Germline values: CDR1 MNHEY, CDR2 SVGAGI. With 5 bases removed from V and 6 bases from J, the gap between germline ends came to 14 bases. For the CDR3, the DNA is TGTGCCAGCAGTGATGGGACTGGTGGCGAGCAGTACTTC. Its protein product is CASSDGTGGEQYF.

V is TRBV7-2 and J is TRBJ2-3; D call uncertain. The CDR3 covers 11 residues. Deletions cut 6 bases from V and 0 bases from J, with 1 base between. Per germline, CDR1 SGHTA and CDR2 FQGNSA. DNA of the CDR3: TGTGCCAGCAGGAGCACAGATACGCAGTATTTT. This encodes CASRSTDTQYF. Supplemented by reference TRBV7-2 and TRBJ2-3, the full variable domain reads GAGVSQSPSNKVTEKGKDVELRCDPISGHTALYWYRQSLGQGLEFLIYFQGNSAPDKSGLPSDRFSAERTGGSVSTLTIQRTQQEDSAVYLCASRSTDTQYFGPGTRLTVL.

The CDR3 reads CAWNRGTTTEAFF. CDR3 DNA: TGTGCCTGGAACAGGGGAACGACCACTGAAGCTTTCTTT. The chain links TRBV30 to TRBJ1-1; TRBD1 matches at 7 bases. Germline V gives CDR1 GTSNPN, CDR2 SVGIG (reference sequence). Unmatched junction bases numbered 6, after V lost 4 bases and J lost 4 bases. There are 13 residues in the CDR3.

The chain couples TRBV19 to TRBJ1-2, with TRBD1 identical over 9 bases. Trimming cost V 1 base and J 3 bases; bases outside gene matches: 6. CDR3 length: 16 amino acids. Germline CDR1 LNHDA, CDR2 SQIVND (reference sequence). CDR3 sequence (DNA): TGTGCCAGTAGTATAGGCGGACAGGGGATGGACTATGGCTACACCTTC. It translates to CASSIGGQGMDYGYTF.